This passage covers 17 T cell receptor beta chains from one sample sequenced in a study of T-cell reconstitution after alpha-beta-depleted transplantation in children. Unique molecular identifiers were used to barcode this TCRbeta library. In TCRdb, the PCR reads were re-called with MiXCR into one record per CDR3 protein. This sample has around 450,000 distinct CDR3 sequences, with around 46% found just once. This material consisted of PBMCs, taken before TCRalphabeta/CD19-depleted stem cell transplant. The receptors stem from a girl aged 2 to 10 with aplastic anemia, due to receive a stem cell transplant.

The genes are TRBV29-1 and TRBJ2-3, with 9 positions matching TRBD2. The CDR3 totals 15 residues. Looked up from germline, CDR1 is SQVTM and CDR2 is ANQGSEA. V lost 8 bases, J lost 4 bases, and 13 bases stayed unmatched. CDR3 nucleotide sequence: TGCAGCCCAGCCGAAATTAGCGGGAGCCCAGATACGCAGTATTTT. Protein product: CSPAEISGSPDTQYF.

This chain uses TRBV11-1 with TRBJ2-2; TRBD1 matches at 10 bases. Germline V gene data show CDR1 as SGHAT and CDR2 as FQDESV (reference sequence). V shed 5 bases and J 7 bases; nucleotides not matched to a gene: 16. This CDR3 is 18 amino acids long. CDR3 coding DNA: TGTGCCAGCAGCACCTCGGCAGACAGGGGGCAAAGAGTCGGGGAGCTGTTTTTT. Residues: CASSTSADRGQRVGELFF.

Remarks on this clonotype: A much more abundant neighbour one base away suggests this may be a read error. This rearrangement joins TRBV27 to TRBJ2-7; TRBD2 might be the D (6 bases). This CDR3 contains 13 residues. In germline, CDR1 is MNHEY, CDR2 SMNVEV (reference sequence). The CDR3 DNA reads TGTGCCAGCAGTTTAGCCGGGAGCATCGAGCAGGACTTC. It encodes CASSLAGSIEQDF.

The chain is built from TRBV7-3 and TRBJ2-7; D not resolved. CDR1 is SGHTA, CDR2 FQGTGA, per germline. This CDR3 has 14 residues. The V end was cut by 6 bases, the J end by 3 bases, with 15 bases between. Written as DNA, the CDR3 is TGTGCCAGCAGTCCTAATGGGCCTATCTACGAGCAGTACTTC. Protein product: CASSPNGPIYEQYF.

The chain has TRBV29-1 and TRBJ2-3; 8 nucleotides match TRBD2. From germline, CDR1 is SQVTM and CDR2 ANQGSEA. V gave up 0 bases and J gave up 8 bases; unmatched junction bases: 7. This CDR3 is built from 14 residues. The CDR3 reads CSVEDRGSGTTQYF. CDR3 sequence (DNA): TGCAGCGTTGAAGATCGGGGTAGCGGGACTACGCAGTATTTT.

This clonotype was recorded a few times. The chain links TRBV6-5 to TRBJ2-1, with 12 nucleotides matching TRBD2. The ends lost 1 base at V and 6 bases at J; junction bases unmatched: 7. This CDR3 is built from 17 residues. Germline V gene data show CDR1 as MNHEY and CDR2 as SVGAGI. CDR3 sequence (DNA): TGTGCCAGCAGTTACTTTGGTCTAGCGGGAGGGCCCAATGAGCAGTTCTTC. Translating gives CASSYFGLAGGPNEQFF.

The CDR3 DNA sequence: TGTGCCAGCAGCTTAGGGGGCGGGCTAGCGGTCTACGAGCAGTACTTC. Encoded protein: CASSLGGGLAVYEQYF. This chain uses TRBV7-2 with TRBJ2-7; TRBD2 matches 7 bases. The CDR3 spans 16 residues. Germline assignment: CDR1 SGHTA and CDR2 FQGNSA. J lost 3 bases, V lost 1 base, and 9 bases had no gene match.

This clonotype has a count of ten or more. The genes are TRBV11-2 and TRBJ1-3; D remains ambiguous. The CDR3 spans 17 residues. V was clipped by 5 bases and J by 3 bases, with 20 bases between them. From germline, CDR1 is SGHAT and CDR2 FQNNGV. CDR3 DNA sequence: TGTGCCAGCAGCCCCAGATTAGGGCTTTCCCGTGGAAACACCATATATTTT. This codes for CASSPRLGLSRGNTIYF.

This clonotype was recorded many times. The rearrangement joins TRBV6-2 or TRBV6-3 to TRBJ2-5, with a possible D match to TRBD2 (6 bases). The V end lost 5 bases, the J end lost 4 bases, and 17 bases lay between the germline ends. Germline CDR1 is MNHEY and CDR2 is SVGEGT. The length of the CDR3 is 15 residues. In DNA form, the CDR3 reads TGTGCCAGCAGTGTCGGCGGGACCCCGGGAGAGACCCAGTACTTC. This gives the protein CASSVGGTPGETQYF.

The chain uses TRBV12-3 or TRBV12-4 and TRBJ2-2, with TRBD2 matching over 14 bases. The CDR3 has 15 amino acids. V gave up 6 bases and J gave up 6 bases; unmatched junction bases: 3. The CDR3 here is CASRRTSGRSGELFF. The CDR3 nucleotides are TGTGCCAGCAGGCGGACTAGCGGGAGGTCCGGGGAGCTGTTTTTT.

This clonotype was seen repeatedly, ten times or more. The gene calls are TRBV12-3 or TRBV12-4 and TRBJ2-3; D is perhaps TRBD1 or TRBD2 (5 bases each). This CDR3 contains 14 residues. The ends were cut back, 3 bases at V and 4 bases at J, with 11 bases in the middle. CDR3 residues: CASSFGGVADTQYF. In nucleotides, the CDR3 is TGTGCCAGCAGTTTTGGGGGAGTAGCAGATACGCAGTATTTT.

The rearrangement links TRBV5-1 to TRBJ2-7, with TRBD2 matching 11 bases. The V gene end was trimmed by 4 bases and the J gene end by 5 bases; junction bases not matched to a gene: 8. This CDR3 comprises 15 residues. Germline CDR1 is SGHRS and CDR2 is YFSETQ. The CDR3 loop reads CASSAPLAGEHEQYF. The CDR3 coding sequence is TGCGCCAGCAGCGCCCCACTAGCGGGAGAACACGAGCAGTACTTC. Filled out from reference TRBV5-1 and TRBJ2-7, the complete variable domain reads KAGVTQTPRYLIKTRGQQVTLSCSPISGHRSVSWYQQTPGQGLQFLFEYFSETQRNKGNFPGRFSGRQFSNSRSEMNVSTLELGDSALYLCASSAPLAGEHEQYFGPGTRLTVT.

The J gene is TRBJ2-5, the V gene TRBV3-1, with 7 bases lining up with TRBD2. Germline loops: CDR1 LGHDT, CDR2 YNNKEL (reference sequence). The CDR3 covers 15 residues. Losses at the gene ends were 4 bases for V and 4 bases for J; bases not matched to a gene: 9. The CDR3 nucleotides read TGTGCCAGCAGCCCCGGTAGCGGGTCAGGAGAGACCCAGTACTTC. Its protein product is CASSPGSGSGETQYF.

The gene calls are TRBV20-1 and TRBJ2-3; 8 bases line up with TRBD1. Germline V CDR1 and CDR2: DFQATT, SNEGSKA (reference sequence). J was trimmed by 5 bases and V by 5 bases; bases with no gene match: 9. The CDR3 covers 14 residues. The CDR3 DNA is TGCAGTGCTCCGGACAGGGAGGAAGGAGATACGCAGTATTTT. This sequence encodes CSAPDREEGDTQYF.

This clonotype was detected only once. DNA for the CDR3: TGCAGCGTTGTGTTGGGACCCTACGAGCAGTACTTC. It yields the protein CSVVLGPYEQYF. V is TRBV29-1 and J is TRBJ2-7, with D possibly being TRBD1 or TRBD2 (5 bases each). There are 12 residues in the CDR3. Looked up from germline, CDR1 is SQVTM and CDR2 is ANQGSEA. Trimming took 4 bases from V and 2 from J, leaving 9 bases between them.

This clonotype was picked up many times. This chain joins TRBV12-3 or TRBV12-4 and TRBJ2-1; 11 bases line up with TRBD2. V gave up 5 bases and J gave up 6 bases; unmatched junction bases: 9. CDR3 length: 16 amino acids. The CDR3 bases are TGTGCCAGCAGTCTCCAAGGTAGCGGGAGGGTCAATGAGCAGTTCTTC. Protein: CASSLQGSGRVNEQFF.

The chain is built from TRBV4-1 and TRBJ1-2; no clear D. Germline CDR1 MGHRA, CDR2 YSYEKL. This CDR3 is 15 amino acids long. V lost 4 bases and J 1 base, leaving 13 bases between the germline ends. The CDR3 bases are TGCGCCAGCAGCCCACTAAGGGCCATTAACTATGGCTACACCTTC. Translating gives CASSPLRAINYGYTF.